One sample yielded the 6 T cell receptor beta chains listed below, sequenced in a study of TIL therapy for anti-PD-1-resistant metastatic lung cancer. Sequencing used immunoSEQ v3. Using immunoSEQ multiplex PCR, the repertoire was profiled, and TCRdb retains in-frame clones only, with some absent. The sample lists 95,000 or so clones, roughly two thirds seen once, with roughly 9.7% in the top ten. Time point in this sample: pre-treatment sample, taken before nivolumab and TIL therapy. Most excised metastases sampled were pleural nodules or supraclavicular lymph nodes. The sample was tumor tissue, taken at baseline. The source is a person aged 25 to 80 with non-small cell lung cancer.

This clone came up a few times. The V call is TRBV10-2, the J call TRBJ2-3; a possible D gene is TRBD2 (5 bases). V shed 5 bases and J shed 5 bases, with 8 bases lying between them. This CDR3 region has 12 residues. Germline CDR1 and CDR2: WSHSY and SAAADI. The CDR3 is CASSPGRDTQYF. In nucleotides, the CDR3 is TGCGCCAGCAGTCCTGGGAGAGATACGCAGTATTTT.

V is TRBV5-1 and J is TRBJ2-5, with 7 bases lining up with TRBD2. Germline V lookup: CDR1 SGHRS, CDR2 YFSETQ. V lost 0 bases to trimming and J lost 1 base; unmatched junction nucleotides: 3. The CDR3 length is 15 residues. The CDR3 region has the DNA TGCGCCAGCAGCTTGGGGGGCGGGGGCCAAGAGACCCAGTACTTC. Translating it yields CASSLGGGGQETQYF.

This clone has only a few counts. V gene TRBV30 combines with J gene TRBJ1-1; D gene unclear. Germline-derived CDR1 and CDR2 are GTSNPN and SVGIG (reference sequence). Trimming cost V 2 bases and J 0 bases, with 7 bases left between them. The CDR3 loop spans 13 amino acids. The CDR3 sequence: CAWSLRMNTEAFF. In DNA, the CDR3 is TGTGCCTGGAGTCTCCGGATGAACACTGAAGCTTTCTTT.

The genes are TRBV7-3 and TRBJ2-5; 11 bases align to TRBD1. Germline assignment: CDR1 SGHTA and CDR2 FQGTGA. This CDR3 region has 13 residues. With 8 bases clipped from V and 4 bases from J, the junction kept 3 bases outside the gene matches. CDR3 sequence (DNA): TGTGCCAGCGGACAGGGGGCGCGAGAGACCCAGTACTTC. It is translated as CASGQGARETQYF.

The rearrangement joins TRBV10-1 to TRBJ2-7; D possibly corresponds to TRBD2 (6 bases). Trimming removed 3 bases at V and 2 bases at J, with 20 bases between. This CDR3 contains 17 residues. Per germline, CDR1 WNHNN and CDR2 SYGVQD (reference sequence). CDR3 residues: CASSDRELRSPPYEQYF. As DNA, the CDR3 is TGCGCCAGCAGTGACCGGGAGCTAAGATCCCCACCCTACGAGCAGTACTTC.

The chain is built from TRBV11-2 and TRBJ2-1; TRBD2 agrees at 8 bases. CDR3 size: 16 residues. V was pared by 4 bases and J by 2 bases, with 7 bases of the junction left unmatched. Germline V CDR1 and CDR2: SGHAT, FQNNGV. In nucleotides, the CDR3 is TGTGCCAGCAGCTCCCCTTCGGGGGGGCCCTACAATGAGCAGTTCTTC. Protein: CASSSPSGGPYNEQFF.